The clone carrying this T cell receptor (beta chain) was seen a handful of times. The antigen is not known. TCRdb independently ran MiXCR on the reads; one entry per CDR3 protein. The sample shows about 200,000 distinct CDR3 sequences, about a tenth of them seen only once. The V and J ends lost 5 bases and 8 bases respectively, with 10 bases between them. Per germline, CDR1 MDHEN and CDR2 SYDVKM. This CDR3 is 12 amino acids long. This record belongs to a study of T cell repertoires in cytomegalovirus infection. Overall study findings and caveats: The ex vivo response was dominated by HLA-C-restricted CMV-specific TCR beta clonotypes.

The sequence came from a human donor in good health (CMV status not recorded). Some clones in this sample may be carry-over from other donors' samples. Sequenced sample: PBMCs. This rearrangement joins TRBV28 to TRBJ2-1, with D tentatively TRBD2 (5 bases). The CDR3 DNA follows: TGTGCCAGCAGTGCCCACGGGGATGAGCAGTTCTTC. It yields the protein CASSAHGDEQFF.